This entry lists 17 T cell receptor beta chains sequenced from one sample in a study of blood T cell repertoires in COVID-19. Generated by immunoSEQ multiplex PCR, the TCRdb table keeps only in-frame clones and is missing some. The table shows tens of thousands of clones, with approximately 82% occurring only once. The sample was peripheral blood. All receptors derive from a man between 65 and 80 years old with acute or convalescent COVID-19.

This clone is a singleton in its sample. The chain has TRBV19 and TRBJ2-1; 7 bases line up with TRBD1. CDR3 size: 16 residues. Germline values: CDR1 LNHDA, CDR2 SQIVND (reference sequence). V lost 2 bases, J lost 8 bases, and 12 bases stayed unmatched. For the CDR3, the DNA is TGTGCCAGTAGTATAAGTGGGGACAGTTCCGTCGATGAGCAGTTCTTC. Amino acids: CASSISGDSSVDEQFF. The entire variable domain, with the rest obtained from reference TRBV19 and TRBJ2-1, is as follows: DGGITQSPKYLFRKEGQNVTLSCEQNLNHDAMYWYRQDPGQGLRLIYYSQIVNDFQKGDIAEGYSVSREKKESFPLTVTSAQKNPTAFYLCASSISGDSSVDEQFFGPGTRLTVL.

V and J are TRBV5-8 and TRBJ1-4; 7 bases match TRBD1. The germline gives CDR1 SGHTS, CDR2 YDEGEE. Germline trimming cut 4 bases from V and 7 bases from J; bases unmatched to any gene: 10. CDR3 length equals 15 residues. The CDR3 spells CASSGTALGREKLFF. The DNA for the CDR3 is TGTGCCAGCAGCGGGACAGCTTTAGGGCGTGAAAAACTGTTTTTT.

V is TRBV7-6 and J is TRBJ2-1, with 13 nucleotides matching TRBD2. V trimming: 5 bases; J trimming: 6 bases; junction bases outside the gene matches: 4. The CDR3 consists of 15 residues. The germline CDR1 and CDR2 sequences are SGHVS and FNYEAQ. CDR3 loop: CASSRGTSGANEQFF. CDR3 coding DNA: TGTGCCAGCAGCCGAGGGACTAGCGGGGCCAATGAGCAGTTCTTC.

The rearrangement joins TRBV5-6 to TRBJ2-5, with 7 bases identical to TRBD1. Germline values: CDR1 SGHDT, CDR2 YYEEEE. The CDR3 covers 14 residues. The trim removed 1 base at V and 5 bases at J, leaving 5 bases unmatched. The CDR3, as DNA: TGTGCCAGCAGCTTGAAGGGGGCTGGGGAGACCCAGTACTTC. Encoded protein: CASSLKGAGETQYF.

This clone was detected a few times. The chain uses TRBV3-1 (or the pseudogene TRBV3-2) and TRBJ2-5, with TRBD2 identical over 8 bases. This CDR3 has 15 residues. Germline assignment: CDR1 LGHDT and CDR2 YNNKEL (reference sequence). V was pared by 3 bases and J by 1 base, with 4 bases of the junction left unmatched. CDR3 sequence reads: CASSQPGGGQETQYF. The CDR3 DNA sequence: TGTGCCAGCAGCCAGCCGGGGGGGGGCCAAGAGACCCAGTACTTC.

A single count supports this clone. This chain connects TRBV4-3 to TRBJ1-2, with 8 bases lining up with TRBD1. Per the germline V gene, CDR1 is LGHNA and CDR2 is YSLEER. CDR3 length: 15 amino acids. V lost 0 bases and J lost 2; bases outside the gene matches: 2. The CDR3 region has the DNA TGCGCCAGCAGCCAAGACCACAGGGGGAACTATGGCTACACCTTC. It encodes CASSQDHRGNYGYTF.

The V gene is TRBV2, the J gene TRBJ1-4; no clear D. Trimming removed 4 bases from V and 8 bases from J, with 5 bases in between. The CDR3 has 11 residues. The germline gives CDR1 SNHLY, CDR2 FYNNEI. The CDR3 loop reads CASSVQEKLFF. The CDR3 DNA reads TGTGCCAGCAGTGTGCAGGAAAAACTGTTTTTT.

The chain's CDR3 is CASSRLRGVNTEAFF. In nucleotides, the CDR3 is TGTGCCAGCAGTAGATTGCGAGGAGTGAACACTGAAGCTTTCTTT. The chain combines TRBV6-5 with TRBJ1-1; D is undetermined. V lost 5 bases, J lost 0 bases, and 13 bases lay in between. The CDR3 is made up of 15 amino acids. Germline CDR1 and CDR2: MNHEY and SVGAGI.

This clone was seen a few times. The rearrangement joins TRBV12-3 or TRBV12-4 to TRBJ1-1; no clear D gene. Trimming took 5 bases from V and 9 from J, leaving 10 bases between them. The CDR3 has 11 amino acids. The CDR3 spells CASSRSLKAFF. The CDR3 coding sequence is TGTGCCAGCAGTCGGTCGCTGAAAGCTTTCTTT.

The J gene is TRBJ2-7, the V gene TRBV5-1; D not certain. V lost 2 bases and J lost 6, with 15 bases in between. Germline CDR1 is SGHRS and CDR2 is YFSETQ. The CDR3 is made up of 14 amino acids. The CDR3 sequence is CASSLEAPSLEQYF. Written as DNA, the CDR3 is TGCGCCAGCAGCTTAGAAGCCCCTTCCCTCGAGCAGTACTTC.

J is TRBJ2-7 and V is TRBV7-3; 8 positions match TRBD1. CDR1 is SGHTA, CDR2 FQGTGA, per germline. Trimming took 1 base from V and 2 from J; bases not matched to a gene: 1. The CDR3 has 14 amino acids. CDR3 region: CASSLRQGPYEQYF. The CDR3 region has the DNA TGTGCCAGCAGCTTAAGACAGGGGCCCTACGAGCAGTACTTC.

The chain uses TRBV20-1 and TRBJ2-1; the D gene is possibly TRBD2 (6 bases). The germline gives CDR1 DFQATT, CDR2 SNEGSKA (reference sequence). V lost 3 bases to trimming and J lost 13 bases, with 13 bases between them. The CDR3 spans 11 residues. The CDR3 spells CSASWGLPQFF. CDR3 DNA: TGCAGTGCTAGCTGGGGACTTCCCCAGTTCTTC.

J is TRBJ2-7 and V is TRBV6-5; no definite D call. The germline CDR1 and CDR2 sequences are MNHEY and SVGAGI. Trimming pared 2 bases from V and 3 bases from J, leaving 8 bases between. This CDR3 is 13 amino acids long. The CDR3 spells CASSYRHRYEQYF. CDR3 in DNA: TGTGCCAGCAGTTACCGACACCGCTACGAGCAGTACTTC.

The genes are TRBV7-9 and TRBJ2-7; perhaps TRBD1 as D (8 bases). The CDR3 loop spans 14 amino acids. The V end was cut by 8 bases, the J end by 1 base, with 15 bases between. Germline-derived CDR1 and CDR2 are SEHNR and FQNEAQ (reference sequence). CDR3 in amino acids: CASWKQGGSYEQYF. The CDR3 nucleotides are TGTGCCAGCTGGAAACAGGGGGGGTCCTACGAGCAGTACTTC.

This clone has just a few counts. As DNA, the CDR3 is TGCGCCAGCAGCCCCAGGAACGACAGGGGCTACGAGCAGTACTTC. This encodes CASSPRNDRGYEQYF. The V and J genes are TRBV4-1 and TRBJ2-7; 8 positions match TRBD1. Germline V lookup: CDR1 MGHRA, CDR2 YSYEKL. Trimming removed 4 bases from V and 3 bases from J; junction bases left unmatched: 8. The CDR3 is 15 amino acids.

The chain couples TRBV19 to TRBJ1-6, with 8 bases aligning to TRBD1. The CDR3 is 15 amino acids. Germline CDR1 and CDR2: LNHDA and SQIVND (reference sequence). V was pared by 4 bases and J by 8 bases, with 7 bases of the junction left unmatched. The CDR3 region is CASSSQTGDDSPLHF. The CDR3 nucleotides read TGTGCCAGTAGTAGTCAGACAGGGGACGATTCACCCCTCCACTTT.

The rearrangement links TRBV10-1 to TRBJ1-1, with TRBD1 as a possible D gene (6 bases). The CDR3 sequence is 13 residues long. V lost 0 bases and J 7 bases, leaving 9 bases between the germline ends. CDR1 is WNHNN, CDR2 SYGVQD, per germline (reference sequence). The CDR3 DNA reads as TGCGCCAGCAGTGAGTCAGGGACAAATGAAGCTTTCTTT. Encoded protein: CASSESGTNEAFF.